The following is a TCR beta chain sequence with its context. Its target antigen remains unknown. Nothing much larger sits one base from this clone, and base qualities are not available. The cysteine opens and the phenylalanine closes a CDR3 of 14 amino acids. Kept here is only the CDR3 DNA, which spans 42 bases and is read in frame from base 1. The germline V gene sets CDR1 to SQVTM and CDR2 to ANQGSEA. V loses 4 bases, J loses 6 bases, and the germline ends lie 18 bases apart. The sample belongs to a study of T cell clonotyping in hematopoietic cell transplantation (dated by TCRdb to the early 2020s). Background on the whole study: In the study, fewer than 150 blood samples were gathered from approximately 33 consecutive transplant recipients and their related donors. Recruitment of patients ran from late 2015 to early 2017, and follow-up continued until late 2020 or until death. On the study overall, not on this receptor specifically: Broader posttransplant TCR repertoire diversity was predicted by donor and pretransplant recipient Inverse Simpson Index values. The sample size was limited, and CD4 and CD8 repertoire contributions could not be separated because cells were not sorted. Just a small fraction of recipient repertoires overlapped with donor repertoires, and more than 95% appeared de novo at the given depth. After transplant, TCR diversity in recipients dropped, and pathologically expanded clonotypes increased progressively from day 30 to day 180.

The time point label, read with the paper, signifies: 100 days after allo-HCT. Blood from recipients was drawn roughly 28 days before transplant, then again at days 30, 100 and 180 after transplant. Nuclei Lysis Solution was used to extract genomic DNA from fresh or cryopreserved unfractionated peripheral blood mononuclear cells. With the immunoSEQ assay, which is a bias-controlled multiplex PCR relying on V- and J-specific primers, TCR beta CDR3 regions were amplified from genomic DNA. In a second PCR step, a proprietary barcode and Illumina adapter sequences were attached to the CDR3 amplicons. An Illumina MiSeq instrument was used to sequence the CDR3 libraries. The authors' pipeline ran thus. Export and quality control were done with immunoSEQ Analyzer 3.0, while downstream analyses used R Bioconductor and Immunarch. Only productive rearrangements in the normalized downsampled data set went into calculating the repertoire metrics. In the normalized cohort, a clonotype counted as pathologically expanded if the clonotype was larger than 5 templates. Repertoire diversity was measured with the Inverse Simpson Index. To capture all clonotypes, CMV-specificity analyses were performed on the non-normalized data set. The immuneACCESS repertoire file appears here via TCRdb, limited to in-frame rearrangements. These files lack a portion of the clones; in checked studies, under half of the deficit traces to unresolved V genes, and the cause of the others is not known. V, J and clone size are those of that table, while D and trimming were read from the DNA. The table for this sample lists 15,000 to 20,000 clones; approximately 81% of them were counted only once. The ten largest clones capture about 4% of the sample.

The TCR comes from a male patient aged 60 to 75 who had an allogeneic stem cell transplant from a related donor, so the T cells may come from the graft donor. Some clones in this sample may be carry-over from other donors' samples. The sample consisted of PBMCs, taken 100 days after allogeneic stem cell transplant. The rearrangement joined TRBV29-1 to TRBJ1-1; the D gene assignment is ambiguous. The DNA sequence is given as TGCAGCGTTGCAAGGTCGGGCGACGGGGCTGAAGCTTTCTTT. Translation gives CSVARSGDGAEAFF.